Listed here is a single T cell receptor beta chain. Its antigen remains unknown. Sequenced by immunoSEQ multiplex PCR; TCRdb stores in-frame clones only, minus some. Found here are about 59,000 clones, roughly 84% of them singletons; the top ten hold around 7.3%. This specimen belongs to a study of T cell responses to AZD1222 COVID-19 vaccine. As for the study in general: Pooling covered second doses at about 4 or about 12 weeks.

Study conclusions and caveats: At baseline, seropositivity was found in only a handful of AZD1222 recipients. Distributed over spike, vaccine-associated CD4 TCRs predominated at 160-218 and 743-854.

The CDR3 extends over 16 amino acids. Trimming at V came to 5 bases and at J to 0 bases, leaving 9 bases not matched to a gene. Germline-derived CDR1 and CDR2 are SGHVS and FQNEAQ. This clonotype was sampled from an adult in good health. Specimen: peripheral blood, collected on day 0 of AZD1222 vaccination. The chain joins TRBV7-8 to TRBJ1-1; 7 nucleotides align to TRBD1. CDR3 region: CASSVRQGPMNTEAFF. The CDR3 DNA sequence: TGTGCCAGCAGCGTCCGACAGGGACCCATGAACACTGAAGCTTTCTTT.